The 6 T cell receptor beta chains given below trace back to one sample, sequenced in a study of cytomegalovirus exposure and HLA in healthy donors (dated by TCRdb to about 2017). The library came from the immunoSEQ multiplex PCR assay. TCRdb stores this immuneACCESS table with in-frame sequences only. Part of the clones is absent; in the studies checked, under half of the shortfall reflects unresolved V genes, and no reason is known for the rest. The sample table contains a few hundred thousand clones; only one count was recorded for around nine tenths of them. The ten largest clones represent approximately 0.94% of the sample. The sample comprised PBMCs. These receptors all come from a woman aged 18-29 years in good health and CMV-seronegative.

V gene TRBV5-1 combines with J gene TRBJ2-1, with 7 bases matching TRBD2. Trimming removed 0 bases from V and 9 bases from J; junction bases left unmatched: 15. Germline CDR1 reads SGHRS; CDR2 reads YFSETQ. The CDR3 has 17 residues. The DNA of the CDR3 is TGCGCCAGCAGCTTGGAGGCTAGCGGCCGCGGGCAGGGTGAGCAGTTCTTC. Amino acid sequence: CASSLEASGRGQGEQFF.

The chain employs TRBV29-1 and TRBJ2-5; D not resolved. The CDR3 is 11 amino acids. Germline V lookup: CDR1 SQVTM, CDR2 ANQGSEA. V lost 7 bases to trimming and J lost 4 bases, with 10 bases between them. CDR3 coding DNA: TGCAGCGCAATTCTAGGAGAGACCCAGTACTTC. Its translation: CSAILGETQYF.

V gene TRBV27 combines with J gene TRBJ2-3, with D hard to call. Germline CDR1 MNHEY, CDR2 SMNVEV (reference sequence). Trimming shortened V by 6 bases and J by 2 bases, and 15 bases separated the two germline ends. The CDR3 contains 15 residues. This chain's CDR3 is CASRGPLGLTDTQYF. The CDR3 DNA is TGTGCCAGCAGGGGCCCACTTGGCCTCACAGATACGCAGTATTTT.

This clone was picked up a small number of times. The chain employs TRBV10-2 and TRBJ1-1; 11 bases line up with TRBD1. J was trimmed by 5 bases and V by 6 bases; bases with no gene match: 5. The CDR3 is 14 residues long. Germline CDR1 WSHSY, CDR2 SAAADI. The CDR3 DNA follows: TGCGCCAGCAGGGGGGGACAGGGGGATACTGAAGCTTTCTTT. This encodes CASRGGQGDTEAFF.

The V gene is TRBV5-1, the J gene TRBJ1-2, with 7 bases lining up with TRBD1. The CDR3 contains 15 residues. CDR1 and CDR2 (germline): SGHRS, YFSETQ. V was pared by 4 bases and J by 0 bases, with 6 bases of the junction left unmatched. The CDR3 DNA is TGCGCCAGCAGCAGGGGACAGCTAACTAACTATGGCTACACCTTC. Protein product: CASSRGQLTNYGYTF.

J is TRBJ2-7 and V is TRBV5-1; perhaps TRBD2 as D (5 bases). The germline V gene has CDR1 SGHRS and CDR2 YFSETQ. The CDR3 extends over 15 amino acids. Trimming removed 5 bases from V and 4 bases from J, with 19 bases in between. The CDR3 reads CASRDSSGSLYEQYF. CDR3 sequence (DNA): TGCGCCAGCAGGGACTCATCAGGTTCGCTTTACGAGCAGTACTTC.